What follows describes a single T cell receptor beta chain. The sample originates from a study of sequential checkpoint blockade in melanoma. Some clones are missing from TCRdb's copy, which holds only in-frame ones; the method was immunoSEQ multiplex PCR. The profile shows about 20,000 clones, 55% to 80% of them singletons. This sample's treatment: randomized to nivolumab then ipilimumab (arm A) or the reverse (arm B). None of the patients previously received DNA-damaging chemotherapy. Sorted cells were live CD3+CD8+, lacking CD19 and CD56, from PBMCs. The CDR3 has 18 amino acids. CDR1 is LGHNA, CDR2 YNFKEQ, per germline. The V gene lost 0 bases and the J gene lost 1 base, with 15 bases spanning the gap.

The chain recombines TRBV4-2 with TRBJ2-2; no firm D call. This clonotype was sampled from a human donor with melanoma. The sequences come from CD8+ T cells sorted from blood (inferred from file names), collected from a patient given nivolumab and ipilimumab in sequence. Here the CDR3 DNA reads TGTGCCAGCAGCCAAGATCCCCCGAGGAGATTGAACACCGGGGAGCTGTTTTTT. Encoded protein: CASSQDPPRRLNTGELFF.